These 27 T cell receptor beta chains originate from one sample sequenced in a study of graft-versus-host responses after intestinal transplantation. The table came from immunoSEQ multiplex PCR; TCRdb's copy has only in-frame clones and leaves some out. The sample carries tens of thousands of clones, approximately 94% recorded once. The antigens these receptors bind are not known. The specimen was unstimulated CD4+ T cells sorted from spleen or lymph node cells, collected before transplant. Source of these receptors: a human donor who was the organ donor for an intestinal transplant.

The chain carries TRBV2 and TRBJ1-1, with unresolved D. This CDR3 has 10 amino acids. Trimming cost V 8 bases and J 6 bases, with 7 bases left between them. Germline CDR1 is SNHLY and CDR2 is FYNNEI. CDR3 DNA: TGTGCCAGCTTAGTGGCTGAAGCTTTCTTT. This sequence encodes CASLVAEAFF.

The chain uses TRBV28 and TRBJ1-1, with 10 positions matching TRBD1. The CDR3 is 16 residues long. Trimming at V came to 5 bases and at J to 3 bases, leaving 9 bases not matched to a gene. CDR1 is MDHEN and CDR2 is SYDVKM in the germline V gene. CDR3 in amino acids: CASSQTGTGEHTEAFF. In DNA, the CDR3 is TGTGCCAGCAGTCAAACCGGGACAGGGGAGCACACTGAAGCTTTCTTT.

The J gene is TRBJ1-4, the V gene TRBV5-4, with 8 bases that match TRBD1. The germline V gene encodes CDR1 SGHNT and CDR2 YYREEE (reference sequence). The CDR3 runs to 14 residues. V lost 0 bases to trimming and J lost 6 bases; unmatched junction nucleotides: 1. The CDR3 reads CASSLDRGDEKLFF. CDR3 in DNA: TGTGCCAGCAGCTTGGACAGGGGGGATGAAAAACTGTTTTTT.

The V gene is TRBV18, the J gene TRBJ1-3; no definite D call. Germline V gene data show CDR1 as KGHSH and CDR2 as LQKENI. This CDR3 spans 15 amino acids. The ends were cut back, 2 bases at V and 0 bases at J, with 8 bases in the middle. The CDR3 is CASSPTTVSGNTIYF. The DNA of the CDR3 is TGTGCCAGCTCACCAACGACGGTCTCTGGAAACACCATATATTTT. Combining the CDR3 with reference TRBV18 and TRBJ1-3 gives the whole variable domain NAGVMQNPRHLVRRRGQEARLRCSPMKGHSHVYWYRQLPEEGLKFMVYLQKENIIDESGMPKERFSAEFPKEGPSILRIQQVVRGDSAAYFCASSPTTVSGNTIYFGEGSWLTVV.

The genes are TRBV28 and TRBJ1-1; D is undetermined. Germline CDR1 reads MDHEN; CDR2 reads SYDVKM. The CDR3 covers 13 residues. The germline V and J ends were trimmed by 5 bases and 8 bases, with 15 bases remaining between them. The CDR3 here is CASSRTYALEAFF. CDR3 nucleotide sequence: TGTGCCAGCAGTAGGACTTACGCACTCGAAGCTTTCTTT.

This rearrangement joins TRBV5-1 to TRBJ2-7; D call uncertain. Germline V gene data show CDR1 as SGHRS and CDR2 as YFSETQ. With 0 bases removed from V and 2 bases from J, the gap between germline ends came to 6 bases. The CDR3 runs 13 residues. The CDR3 DNA sequence: TGCGCCAGCAGCTTGGCGGATCCCTACGAGCAGTACTTC. This encodes CASSLADPYEQYF. The entire variable domain, with the rest obtained from reference TRBV5-1 and TRBJ2-7, is as follows: KAGVTQTPRYLIKTRGQQVTLSCSPISGHRSVSWYQQTPGQGLQFLFEYFSETQRNKGNFPGRFSGRQFSNSRSEMNVSTLELGDSALYLCASSLADPYEQYFGPGTRLTVT.

V and J are TRBV6-5 and TRBJ1-5; 7 nucleotides align to TRBD1. The germline CDR1 and CDR2 sequences are MNHEY and SVGAGI. The CDR3 runs to 15 residues. V lost 2 bases to trimming and J lost 4 bases; unmatched junction nucleotides: 5. For the CDR3, the DNA is TGTGCCAGCAGTTACCGGACAGGCGGGAATCAGCCCCAGCATTTT. Its protein product is CASSYRTGGNQPQHF.

The CDR3 loop reads CASSFAGRTQNTGELFF. CDR3 in DNA: TGTGCCAGCAGCTTCGCCGGGAGGACGCAAAACACCGGGGAGCTGTTTTTT. The rearrangement joins TRBV11-2 to TRBJ2-2; 7 bases map to TRBD2. The CDR3 sequence is 17 residues long. V gave up 3 bases and J gave up 2 bases; unmatched junction bases: 9. Germline lookup yields CDR1 SGHAT and CDR2 FQNNGV.

This clone was seen once. The chain links TRBV7-9 to TRBJ1-6; 8 bases are shared with TRBD1. The germline V gene encodes CDR1 SEHNR and CDR2 FQNEAQ (reference sequence). The CDR3 sequence is 16 residues long. V lost 1 base, J lost 6 bases, and 5 bases stayed unmatched. The CDR3 is CASSLGTGTVNSPLHF. The CDR3 coding sequence is TGTGCCAGCAGCTTAGGGACAGGGACGGTTAATTCACCCCTCCACTTT. Full variable domain (rest looked up from reference TRBV7-9 and TRBJ1-6): DTGVSQNPRHKITKRGQNVTFRCDPISEHNRLYWYRQTLGQGPEFLTYFQNEAQLEKSRLLSDRFSAERPKGSFSTLEIQRTEQGDSAMYLCASSLGTGTVNSPLHFGNGTRLTVT.

V usage is TRBV6-5 and J usage is TRBJ2-6; tentatively, D is TRBD2 (5 bases). This CDR3 region has 15 residues. Trimming removed 5 bases at V and 11 bases at J, with 19 bases between. The germline V gene has CDR1 MNHEY and CDR2 SVGAGI. The CDR3: CASSHSPGYSDVLTF. The CDR3 DNA reads TGTGCCAGCAGTCATTCGCCGGGGTATAGCGACGTCCTGACTTTC.

The V gene is TRBV5-1, the J gene TRBJ2-5, with TRBD1 matching over 8 bases. The closer fit of TRBJ2-7 to the DNA end suggests the J call may be wrong. The CDR3 spans 13 residues. The V gene's germline CDR1 is SGHRS and CDR2 YFSETQ. As DNA, the CDR3 is TGCGCCAGCAGACCTGACAGGGGAAGCGAGCAGTACTTC. Amino acid sequence: CASRPDRGSEQYF.

The chain employs TRBV7-2 and TRBJ2-2; D may correspond to TRBD1 or TRBD2 (5 bases each). The CDR3 length is 12 residues. The V gene's germline CDR1 is SGHTA and CDR2 FQGNSA. V dropped 6 bases and J dropped 6 bases, with 8 bases sitting between them. CDR3 sequence: CASSRGAGELFF. The CDR3 DNA reads TGTGCCAGCAGTCGAGGGGCCGGGGAGCTGTTTTTT.

The gene calls are TRBV5-1 and TRBJ2-5; 10 bases are shared with TRBD2. This CDR3 has 15 residues. Trimming at V came to 0 bases and at J to 2 bases, leaving 1 base not matched to a gene. CDR1 is SGHRS, CDR2 YFSETQ, per germline. The CDR3 region has the DNA TGCGCCAGCAGCTTGGCAGCGGGGGGGCAAGAGACCCAGTACTTC. Its translation: CASSLAAGGQETQYF.

Comment on this clone: At one end, the junction sequence differs from germline, possibly due to a read error. The chain couples TRBV6-4 to TRBJ1-6; a weak D match, TRBD1 (5 bases). The CDR3 has 16 residues. Per germline, CDR1 MRHNA and CDR2 SNTAGT. CDR3 in amino acids: CARSDWFQGYNSPLHF. CDR3 bases: TGTGCCAGAAGTGACTGGTTTCAGGGATATAATTCACCCCTCCACTTT.

The V and J genes are TRBV7-2 and TRBJ2-3, with TRBD1 identical over 7 bases. This CDR3 comprises 19 residues. CDR1 is SGHTA and CDR2 is FQGNSA in the germline V gene. The junction had 18 bases not matched to a gene; V was cut back by 5 bases and J by 1 base. Here the CDR3 DNA reads TGTGCCAGCAGCCTCCGGGACAGCTCCTTTACAACCCGCACAGATACGCAGTATTTT. Translating gives CASSLRDSSFTTRTDTQYF.

The rearrangement joins TRBV28 to TRBJ1-2; no clear D gene. Germline V lookup: CDR1 MDHEN, CDR2 SYDVKM. V was trimmed by 10 bases and J by 0 bases, leaving 18 bases between them. CDR3 length: 15 amino acids. The chain's CDR3 is CATYSNEGSNYGYTF. The CDR3 DNA reads as TGTGCCACCTATAGTAACGAGGGATCTAACTATGGCTACACCTTC.

This rearrangement joins TRBV5-8 to TRBJ2-4, with a weak D call TRBD2 (6 bases). V was cut by 2 bases and J by 0 bases, with 12 bases left in between. This CDR3 has 16 residues. Germline V gene data show CDR1 as SGHTS and CDR2 as YDEGEE. The CDR3 DNA is TGTGCCAGCAGCTTCGGAGGGGAACGAGCCAAAAACATTCAGTACTTC. It codes for CASSFGGERAKNIQYF.

The CDR3 region is CASSLALRGGRGGELFF. CDR3 DNA sequence: TGTGCCAGCAGCTTAGCCCTCAGGGGAGGACGTGGCGGGGAGCTGTTTTTT. The chain has TRBV11-2 and TRBJ2-2; D possibly uses TRBD1 or TRBD2 (6 bases each). Germline V gene lookup returns CDR1 SGHAT and CDR2 FQNNGV. The CDR3 is 17 residues long. V gave up 1 base and J gave up 7 bases, with 19 bases separating them.

The chain has TRBV6-5 and TRBJ2-7, with 10 bases aligning to TRBD1. The CDR3 is 15 amino acids. Trimming took 6 bases from V and 3 from J; bases not matched to a gene: 8. Germline V gene lookup returns CDR1 MNHEY and CDR2 SVGAGI. The CDR3: CASRTSGTGVYEQYF. The CDR3 DNA sequence: TGTGCCAGCAGAACCTCCGGGACAGGGGTCTACGAGCAGTACTTC.

The gene calls are TRBV18 and TRBJ2-6; D may be TRBD1 (5 bases). V was pared by 3 bases and J by 0 bases, with 12 bases between. CDR3 length equals 17 residues. Germline V CDR1 and CDR2: KGHSH, LQKENI. Here the CDR3 reads CASSPQGQSSGANVLTF. The CDR3 bases are TGTGCCAGCTCACCGCAGGGCCAGAGCTCTGGGGCCAACGTCCTGACTTTC. Drawing the rest from reference TRBV18 and TRBJ2-6, the complete variable domain is NAGVMQNPRHLVRRRGQEARLRCSPMKGHSHVYWYRQLPEEGLKFMVYLQKENIIDESGMPKERFSAEFPKEGPSILRIQQVVRGDSAAYFCASSPQGQSSGANVLTFGAGSRLTVL.

This clone was seen just once. The chain couples TRBV5-1 to TRBJ2-2; 12 positions match TRBD2. J gave up 3 bases and V 1 base, and 4 bases lay outside the gene matches. The germline gives CDR1 SGHRS, CDR2 YFSETQ. The CDR3 is made up of 17 amino acids. The CDR3 DNA follows: TGCGCCAGCAGCTTGACTAGCGGGGGGCGATACACCGGGGAGCTGTTTTTT. Amino acid sequence: CASSLTSGGRYTGELFF.

The J gene is TRBJ1-4, the V gene TRBV15; possibly TRBD1 for D (5 bases). Germline V CDR1 and CDR2: LNHNV, YYDKDF (reference sequence). The CDR3 totals 14 residues. V lost 5 bases and J lost 8, with 15 bases in between. The CDR3 reads CATSVRDRGEKLFF. The DNA of the CDR3 is TGTGCCACCAGCGTCCGGGACCGCGGCGAAAAACTGTTTTTT. Together with reference TRBV15 and TRBJ1-4, the CDR3 gives the full variable domain: DAMVIQNPRYQVTQFGKPVTLSCSQTLNHNVMYWYQQKSSQAPKLLFHYYDKDFNNEADTPDNFQSRRPNTSFCFLDIRSPGLGDTAMYLCATSVRDRGEKLFFGSGTQLSVL.

The V and J genes are TRBV12-5 and TRBJ2-1; 7 positions agree with TRBD1. Germline assignment: CDR1 LGHNT and CDR2 FRNRAP. Losses at the gene ends were 4 bases for V and 3 bases for J; bases not matched to a gene: 3. CDR3 size: 14 residues. CDR3 DNA: TGTGCTAGTGGTTCCTCAGGGGGCTACAATGAGCAGTTCTTC. This sequence encodes CASGSSGGYNEQFF.

The chain has TRBV7-2 and TRBJ2-1; 7 bases fit TRBD2. The V gene end was trimmed by 5 bases and the J gene end by 0 bases; junction bases not matched to a gene: 7. The CDR3 is made up of 16 amino acids. Germline lookup yields CDR1 SGHTA and CDR2 FQGNSA. CDR3: CASSIVGGNSYNEQFF. Written as DNA, the CDR3 is TGTGCCAGCAGCATAGTCGGGGGGAACTCCTACAATGAGCAGTTCTTC.

The J gene is TRBJ1-2, the V gene TRBV6-7, with TRBD1 matching 9 bases. TRBV6-7 is an ORF, with its function uncertain. Unmatched junction bases numbered 6, after V lost 7 bases and J lost 3 bases. The CDR3 length is 14 residues. The CDR3 region has the DNA TGTGCCAGCAAAATAGACAGGGGGGACTATGGCTACACCTTC. Amino acid sequence: CASKIDRGDYGYTF.

The chain carries TRBV13 and TRBJ2-3; D uncertain. V lost 1 base to trimming and J lost 0 bases, with 2 bases between them. This CDR3 has 13 residues. The germline V gene encodes CDR1 PRHDT and CDR2 FYEKMQ (reference sequence). Here the CDR3 reads CASSLASTDTQYF. In nucleotides, the CDR3 is TGTGCCAGCAGCTTAGCCAGCACAGATACGCAGTATTTT.

V is TRBV18 and J is TRBJ2-5; 8 nucleotides agree with TRBD1. The J segment lost 4 bases and the V segment lost 3 bases, leaving 7 bases of the junction unmatched. From germline, CDR1 is KGHSH and CDR2 LQKENI. The CDR3 consists of 15 residues. CDR3 bases: TGTGCCAGCTCACCGCGGACAGGACAGGGAGAGACCCAGTACTTC. Translating it yields CASSPRTGQGETQYF.